The 31 T cell receptor beta chains in this list originate from one sample, sequenced in a study of identical twins. TCRdb passed the 5' RACE reads through MiXCR, listing each CDR3 protein once. The sample has about 150,000 distinct CDR3 sequences; roughly 3.3% are singletons. The sequenced sample consisted of memory T cells sorted from blood. The source of these receptors is a man younger than 30 in good health.

The sample holds many counts of this clonotype. CDR3 in amino acids: CASSQALRTGRIGYGYTF. DNA for the CDR3: TGTGCCAGCAGCCAAGCGTTGAGGACAGGGCGGATTGGTTATGGCTACACCTTC. The chain carries TRBV3-1 and TRBJ1-2, with 8 bases fitting TRBD1. From germline, CDR1 is LGHDT and CDR2 YNNKEL (reference sequence). With V trimmed by 1 base and J by 5 bases, 15 bases remained unmatched. CDR3 length equals 18 residues.

This clonotype was detected ten times or more. V usage is TRBV20-1 and J usage is TRBJ1-1; D perhaps matches TRBD1 (5 bases). The germline CDR1 and CDR2 sequences are DFQATT and SNEGSKA (reference sequence). Trimming removed 5 bases from V and 4 bases from J, with 17 bases in between. The CDR3 spans 14 residues. CDR3 coding DNA: TGCAGTGCTTACTCTCGGGGGGAGATCACTGAAGCTTTCTTT. Its protein is CSAYSRGEITEAFF.

This clonotype has at least ten counts. The V call is TRBV4-2, the J call TRBJ1-1; D ambiguous. The germline V gene encodes CDR1 LGHNA and CDR2 YNFKEQ. Deletions cut 5 bases from V and 7 bases from J, with 11 bases between. The CDR3 extends over 12 amino acids. CDR3 coding DNA: TGTGCCAGCAGCGCCGGGGTCTTTGAAGCTTTCTTT. It translates to CASSAGVFEAFF.

This clonotype was seen many times. V gene TRBV5-6 combines with J gene TRBJ2-7; a weak D match, TRBD1 (8 bases). Germline CDR1 is SGHDT and CDR2 is YYEEEE. V was shortened by 4 bases and J by 4 bases, with 15 bases between the two germline ends. The CDR3 extends over 14 amino acids. The CDR3 DNA sequence: TGTGCCAGCAGCACCTCACAGGGGGGGTACGAGCAGTACGTC. The encoded protein is CASSTSQGGYEQYV.

This clonotype was seen at least ten times. The rearrangement joins TRBV20-1 to TRBJ2-1; D is undetermined. Looked up from germline, CDR1 is DFQATT and CDR2 is SNEGSKA (reference sequence). Trimming pared 5 bases from V and 2 bases from J, leaving 13 bases between. The CDR3 extends over 14 amino acids. The DNA of the CDR3 is TGCAGTGCTCTAGGTCCTATCACCTACAATGAGCAGTTCTTC. Encoded protein: CSALGPITYNEQFF.

Comment on this clonotype: Since a much larger clone is just one base distant, this may be a read error. Because the CDR3 is missing its conserved closing phenylalanine or tryptophan, this is likely a read error. This sequence joins TRBV6-2 or TRBV6-3 and TRBJ2-1, with 7 bases aligning to TRBD2. CDR1 MNHEY and CDR2 SVGEGT come from the germline V gene. The CDR3 is made up of 15 amino acids. V lost 6 bases and J lost 0; bases outside the gene matches: 5. CDR3 in amino acids: CASRTWTSSYNEQFY. The CDR3 bases are TGTGCCAGCAGAACTTGGACTAGCTCCTACAATGAGCAGTTCTAC.

The CDR3 protein is CSARVAPAILTDTQYF. DNA for the CDR3: TGCAGTGCTAGAGTAGCACCAGCAATACTCACAGATACGCAGTATTTT. The rearrangement links TRBV20-1 to TRBJ2-3, with D unclear. V shed 1 base and J shed 2 bases, with 16 bases lying between them. The CDR3 has 16 residues. The germline V gene has CDR1 DFQATT and CDR2 SNEGSKA (reference sequence).

In its sample, this clonotype was seen many times. J is TRBJ2-7 and V is TRBV27; TRBD2 matches 8 bases. V shed 3 bases, J shed 4 bases, and the junction held 2 bases outside the gene matches. The germline CDR1 and CDR2 sequences are MNHEY and SMNVEV (reference sequence). This CDR3 contains 13 residues. CDR3 coding DNA: TGTGCCAGCAGTTTTACTAGCGGTTACGAGCAGTACTTC. This translates into CASSFTSGYEQYF.

At least ten counts were recorded for this clonotype. The chain combines TRBV11-1 with TRBJ2-2; 10 positions agree with TRBD1. This CDR3 region has 15 residues. Germline CDR1 SGHAT, CDR2 FQDESV (reference sequence). The V segment lost 4 bases and the J segment 5 bases; nucleotides outside the gene matches: 4. The CDR3 loop reads CASSSGTGVTGELFF. As DNA, the CDR3 is TGTGCCAGCAGCTCCGGGACAGGGGTAACCGGGGAGCTGTTTTTT.

The table lists this clonotype with a few counts. The rearrangement joins TRBV3-1 to TRBJ1-1; no clear D gene. The CDR3 contains 13 residues. Germline V gene sequence: CDR1 LGHDT, CDR2 YNNKEL (reference sequence). The ends were cut back, 0 bases at V and 7 bases at J, with 9 bases in the middle. CDR3 amino acids: CASSQDMESEAFF. CDR3 sequence (DNA): TGTGCCAGCAGCCAAGATATGGAGAGTGAAGCTTTCTTT.

This clonotype came up many times. The V gene is TRBV27, the J gene TRBJ2-2; 7 positions agree with TRBD1. The germline V gene has CDR1 MNHEY and CDR2 SMNVEV (reference sequence). This CDR3 spans 15 amino acids. With V trimmed by 6 bases and J by 5 bases, 9 bases remained unmatched. As DNA, the CDR3 is TGTGCCAGCAGCCCGACAGGGAGTAGAACCGGGGAGCTGTTTTTT. Amino acid sequence: CASSPTGSRTGELFF.

Ten or more counts support this clonotype. The chain couples TRBV20-1 to TRBJ2-3, with 10 bases lining up with TRBD2. V lost 1 base to trimming and J lost 0 bases; unmatched junction nucleotides: 10. Germline V CDR1 and CDR2: DFQATT, SNEGSKA (reference sequence). The CDR3 is 18 residues long. The CDR3: CSARGPLAGEESTDTQYF. DNA of the CDR3: TGCAGTGCTAGAGGCCCCCTAGCGGGAGAGGAAAGCACAGATACGCAGTATTTT.

This clonotype was detected many times. The V and J genes are TRBV28 and TRBJ2-7; the D gene could be TRBD1 or TRBD2 (5 bases each). CDR3 length equals 13 residues. Germline V CDR1 and CDR2: MDHEN, SYDVKM. Deletions cut 5 bases from V and 12 bases from J, with 20 bases between. As DNA, the CDR3 is TGTGCCAGCAGTCTCGACCTTGGGACGGCAATGTACGTC. Translation: CASSLDLGTAMYV.

A remark on this clonotype: A single base separates this from a much larger clone, so it may be a read error. The genes are TRBV19 and TRBJ2-4; TRBD1 might be the D (6 bases). CDR1 is LNHDA and CDR2 is SQIVND in the germline V gene (reference sequence). The CDR3 contains 14 residues. CDR3 protein: CASSSPGAKNIQNF. The CDR3 DNA follows: TGTGCCAGTAGCTCCCCAGGGGCCAAAAACATTCAGAACTTC.

This clonotype was recorded at least ten times. The rearrangement links TRBV20-1 to TRBJ2-1; TRBD1 matches 7 bases. The trim removed 4 bases at V and 4 bases at J, leaving 16 bases unmatched. Germline V gene sequence: CDR1 DFQATT, CDR2 SNEGSKA (reference sequence). This CDR3 spans 17 amino acids. The CDR3 sequence is CSAIDSQGKKYYNEQFF. Here the CDR3 DNA reads TGCAGTGCTATAGACTCACAGGGGAAAAAATATTACAATGAGCAGTTCTTC.

This clonotype has at least ten counts. The genes are TRBV28 and TRBJ2-7, with TRBD2 matching 9 bases. Germline CDR1 reads MDHEN; CDR2 reads SYDVKM. CDR3 length: 14 amino acids. Trimming cost V 6 bases and J 4 bases; bases outside gene matches: 7. The CDR3 sequence: CASRGTSLKYEQYF. DNA for the CDR3: TGTGCCAGCAGGGGGACTAGCCTTAAATACGAGCAGTACTTC.

The chain combines TRBV2 with TRBJ1-1; TRBD1 is a possible D gene (5 bases). V was cut by 6 bases and J by 5 bases, with 10 bases left in between. Per the germline V gene, CDR1 is SNHLY and CDR2 is FYNNEI. The CDR3 totals 12 residues. In DNA, the CDR3 is TGTGCCAGCAGGAAGGAGGGGACTGAAGCTTTCTTT. Translation: CASRKEGTEAFF. Using reference TRBV2 and TRBJ1-1 for the parts outside the CDR3, the full variable domain is EPEVTQTPSHQVTQMGQEVILRCVPISNHLYFYWYRQILGQKVEFLVSFYNNEISEKSEIFDDQFSVERPDGSNFTLKIRSTKLEDSAMYFCASRKEGTEAFFGQGTRLTVV.

This clonotype was detected ten times or more. The chain employs TRBV5-8 and TRBJ1-2; 7 bases line up with TRBD1. The junction had 6 bases not matched to a gene; V was cut back by 4 bases and J by 9 bases. The CDR3 totals 12 residues. Germline V CDR1 and CDR2: SGHTS, YDEGEE. DNA for the CDR3: TGTGCCAGCAGCATCAGACAGGGACGCTACACCTTC. Its translation is CASSIRQGRYTF. Looking up the rest from reference TRBV5-8 and TRBJ1-2 gives the full variable domain: EAGVTQSPTHLIKTRGQQATLRCSPISGHTSVYWYQQALGLGLQFLLWYDEGEERNRGNFPPRFSGRQFPNYSSELNVNALELEDSALYLCASSIRQGRYTFGSGTRLTVV.

This clonotype showed up many times. This chain links TRBV5-6 with TRBJ2-6; the D is unclear. The CDR3 runs to 13 residues. V shed 6 bases and J shed 9 bases, with 13 bases lying between them. Germline V CDR1 and CDR2: SGHDT, YYEEEE. This CDR3 reads CASTEDRRNVLTF. DNA for the CDR3: TGTGCCAGCACCGAGGATCGGCGCAACGTCCTGACTTTC.

This clonotype occurred many times. Compared with germline, one end of the junction differs, possibly owing to a read error. The V gene is TRBV27, the J gene TRBJ2-3, with a possible D match to TRBD2 (6 bases). Germline assignment: CDR1 MNHEY and CDR2 SMNVEV (reference sequence). The CDR3 has 13 residues. The CDR3 region is CASRRTGDSNGHF. The CDR3 nucleotides are TGTGCCAGCAGACGAACCGGGGACTCTAACGGGCATTTT.

This clonotype was recorded at least ten times. The chain uses TRBV5-1 and TRBJ1-1; weak D call: TRBD1 (5 bases). This CDR3 comprises 13 residues. V lost 0 bases and J 4 bases, leaving 7 bases between the germline ends. In germline, CDR1 is SGHRS, CDR2 YFSETQ. The CDR3 coding sequence is TGCGCCAGCAGCTTGGACGGGGGCACTGAAGCTTTCTTT. It translates to CASSLDGGTEAFF.

This clonotype was seen many times. At one end the junction does not follow the germline gene, possibly because of a read error. V usage is TRBV9 and J usage is TRBJ2-1, with D uncertain. CDR1 and CDR2 from the germline V gene are SGDLS and YYNGEE. This CDR3 contains 11 residues. CDR3 in amino acids: CASSAYDEQFF. The CDR3 nucleotides read TGTGCCAGCAGCGCCTACGATGAGCAGTTCTTC.

This clonotype was picked up many times. This rearrangement joins TRBV5-1 to TRBJ2-2; 10 positions agree with TRBD2. The CDR3 spans 19 residues. V gave up 0 bases and J gave up 7 bases; unmatched junction bases: 15. CDR1 is SGHRS and CDR2 is YFSETQ in the germline V gene. CDR3 bases: TGCGCCAGCAGCTTGGCGCCTAGCGGGAGTCGAAATCTAGGCGGGGAGCTGTTTTTT. Its protein is CASSLAPSGSRNLGGELFF.

There are many counts of this clonotype. The gene calls are TRBV6-1 and TRBJ2-2, with 8 nucleotides matching TRBD1. Unmatched junction bases numbered 9, after V lost 6 bases and J lost 0 bases. Germline loops: CDR1 MNHNS, CDR2 SASEGT. The CDR3 consists of 17 residues. The CDR3 DNA sequence: TGTGCCAGCAGGGACCGGAGGACAGGGTCGAACACCGGGGAGCTGTTTTTT. It specifies CASRDRRTGSNTGELFF.

This clonotype was seen at least ten times. The V gene is TRBV11-3, the J gene TRBJ1-1, with a tentative D call TRBD1 (5 bases). The germline CDR1 and CDR2 sequences are SGHNT and YENEEA. The CDR3 is 15 amino acids. Trimming stripped 4 bases from V and 1 base from J, with 13 bases between. The CDR3 is CASSSPMQGNTEAFF. The CDR3 region has the DNA TGTGCCAGCAGCTCCCCAATGCAGGGGAACACTGAAGCTTTCTTT.

This clonotype appeared many times. V usage is TRBV28 and J usage is TRBJ2-1, with 8 bases lining up with TRBD1. Germline V gives CDR1 MDHEN, CDR2 SYDVKM. The CDR3 sequence is 15 residues long. V shed 6 bases, J shed 6 bases, and the junction held 10 bases outside the gene matches. The CDR3 bases are TGTGCCAGCAGCCAACCCGGGACAGGAGCCAATGAGCAGTTCTTC. It yields the protein CASSQPGTGANEQFF.

This clonotype was observed at least ten times. As DNA, the CDR3 is TGTGCCAGCAGTTTACAGGGTGGGCAGGGGCCCCAGCATTTT. Translated, it gives CASSLQGGQGPQHF. The V call is TRBV12-3 or TRBV12-4, the J call TRBJ1-5; tentatively, D is TRBD1 (5 bases). V lost 2 bases and J 9 bases, leaving 14 bases between the germline ends. The CDR3 totals 14 residues.

This clonotype appeared many times. The V and J genes are TRBV20-1 and TRBJ2-7, with 14 bases aligning to TRBD2. CDR1 is DFQATT, CDR2 SNEGSKA, per germline (reference sequence). This CDR3 is built from 15 residues. The trim removed 0 bases at V and 6 bases at J, leaving 4 bases unmatched. The CDR3 spells CSARDGTSGSREQYF. The CDR3 region has the DNA TGCAGTGCTAGAGATGGGACTAGCGGGAGTCGCGAGCAGTACTTC.

This clonotype was counted at least ten times. The CDR3 DNA reads as TGCAGCGCGGAAGGACAGGGTAGGGATTCACCCCTCCACTTT. It yields the protein CSAEGQGRDSPLHF. The chain carries TRBV29-1 and TRBJ1-6; 8 positions agree with TRBD1. The CDR3 contains 14 residues. Germline trimming cut 7 bases from V and 8 bases from J; bases unmatched to any gene: 10. The V gene's germline CDR1 is SQVTM and CDR2 ANQGSEA.

In its sample, this clonotype was seen many times. This chain connects TRBV6-1 to TRBJ1-5; 8 bases line up with TRBD1. CDR1 MNHNS and CDR2 SASEGT come from the germline V gene. J lost 6 bases, V lost 5 bases, and 6 bases had no gene match. The CDR3 consists of 14 residues. The CDR3: CASSPGQGSQPQHF. CDR3 bases: TGTGCCAGCAGTCCCGGACAGGGAAGTCAGCCCCAGCATTTT.

Remarks on this clonotype: Being one base from a much bigger clone, this may be a read error. The chain carries TRBV11-2 and TRBJ2-7; 7 nucleotides agree with TRBD2. Germline V gene data show CDR1 as SGHAT and CDR2 as FQNNGV. Trimming removed 5 bases from V and 3 bases from J; junction bases left unmatched: 7. The CDR3 is 14 amino acids. This CDR3 is CASSPRASGYEQYF. CDR3 DNA: TGTGCCAGCAGCCCCAGGGCTAGCGGCTACGAGCAGTACTTC. The full variable domain, rest sourced from reference TRBV11-2 and TRBJ2-7, is EAGVAQSPRYKIIEKRQSVAFWCNPISGHATLYWYQQILGQGPKLLIQFQNNGVVDDSQLPKDRFSAERLKGVDSTLKIQPAKLEDSAVYLCASSPRASGYEQYFGPGTRLTVT.